Listed below are T cell receptor beta chains from one sample, sequenced in a study of human T cells and chemical hapten exposure. MiXCR was run by TCRdb on the RACE reads, yielding one entry per CDR3 protein. The data contain 70,000 or so distinct CDR3 sequences, around 10% of them singletons. The sample in question was whole blood, obtained in connection with sensitization to the hapten diphenylcyclopropenone (DPC). All receptors derive from a woman aged 45-65 years with alopecia areata. Some clones in this sample may be carry-over from other donors' samples. Both conserved end residues are part of each CDR3. The D gene is left open where the match is weak. For some rows the clone size is stated as once, few or many, or as a class when expanded; others skip it.

v_call	j_call	clone_size	d_call	cdr3_nt	cdr3_aa
TRBV11-2	TRBJ2-2	.	.	TGTGCCAGCAGCTTAGATCTAAAAGCCAGGACCGGGGAGCTGTTTTTT	CASSLDLKARTGELFF
TRBV28	TRBJ1-3	many	.	TGTGCCAGCAGTTCCCAGGGAGGCGCTGGAAACACCATATATTTT	CASSSQGGAGNTIYF
TRBV6-2/TRBV6-3	TRBJ1-1	many	.	TGTGCCAGCAGTTACGGCGTAGGGTGGAACACTGAAGCTTTCTTT	CASSYGVGWNTEAFF
TRBV18	TRBJ1-2	many	.	TGTGCCAGCTCACCATCGTATGCGAGTGCTAACTATGGCTACACCTTC	CASSPSYASANYGYTF
TRBV21-1	TRBJ2-7	.	.	TGTGCCAGCAGCAAATCGCTGGCTGACGCGCGTTCCTTC	CASSKSLADARSF
TRBV29-1	TRBJ2-5	.	.	TGCAGCGCCCGCCCTGGTCAGATAGAGACCCAGTACTTC	CSARPGQIETQYF
TRBV4-1	TRBJ2-1	few	TRBD2	TGCGCCAGCAGCCAAGATCTTCGGACTAGCGGGCAGTTCTTC	CASSQDLRTSGQFF
TRBV2	TRBJ1-5	many	.	TGTGCCAGCACTCCGAGGGCGTTAAGTCAGCCCCAGCATTTT	CASTPRALSQPQHF
TRBV6-5	TRBJ2-7	few	TRBD1	TGTGCCAGCAAGGAACAGGGGTGGAACGAGCAGTACTTC	CASKEQGWNEQYF
TRBV27	TRBJ1-1	many	.	TGTGCCAGCAGTTTATCGAGGCGGCTCCTCCTGAACACTGAAGCTTTCTTT	CASSLSRRLLLNTEAFF
TRBV27	TRBJ2-3	many	.	TGTGCCAGCTGGGGAGGACACTTGGCGGATACGCAGTATTTT	CASWGGHLADTQYF
TRBV19	TRBJ1-4	.	.	TGTGCCAGTACCTCTCTACACACAGGAGGTGGTGAAAAACTGTTTTTT	CASTSLHTGGGEKLFF
TRBV6-5	TRBJ1-1	.	.	TGTGCCAGCAGTTACTCGATGGGGGACACTGAAGCTTTCTTT	CASSYSMGDTEAFF
TRBV7-2	TRBJ1-1	few	TRBD1	TGTGCCAGCAGCTTCCGGACAGGGCTAGAAGCTTTCTTT	CASSFRTGLEAFF
TRBV6-5	TRBJ1-1	.	TRBD1	TGTGCCAGCAGTTCCCACCCTGACAGGGCGGGACAAGCTTTCTTT	CASSSHPDRAGQAFF
TRBV27	TRBJ2-7	many	.	TGTGCCAGCAGTTACCTGGCCGGTACTTCCTACGAGCAGTACTTC	CASSYLAGTSYEQYF
TRBV11-2	TRBJ2-2	few	.	TGTGCCAGCAGGAGGATAGGCACCGGGGAGCTGTTTTTT	CASRRIGTGELFF
TRBV18	TRBJ1-5	many	.	TGTGCCAGCTCACCCGGGACACGTAGCAATCAGCCCCAGCATTTT	CASSPGTRSNQPQHF
TRBV24-1	TRBJ1-2	few	.	TGTGCCACCAGTGACCCCCTGCGAAATCCCTATGGCTACACCTTC	CATSDPLRNPYGYTF
TRBV6-6	TRBJ2-6	many	.	TGTGCCAGCAGTTACAGTCGACAGGGGGCCAACGTCCTGACTTTC	CASSYSRQGANVLTF
TRBV2	TRBJ1-6	many	.	TGTGCCAGCAGTGAGGCCCCTCGACAGAATTCACCCCTCCACTTT	CASSEAPRQNSPLHF
TRBV27	TRBJ2-5	many	TRBD2	TGTGCCAGCAGTCCGTGGACTAGCGGGAGGGGGCAAGAGACCCAGTACTTC	CASSPWTSGRGQETQYF
TRBV29-1	TRBJ2-1	few	TRBD2	TGCAGCGTTGAAAGGCTAGCGGGAGGAGACAATGAGCAGTTCTTC	CSVERLAGGDNEQFF
TRBV10-3	TRBJ1-5	.	.	TGTGCCATCACAGATTCGCCCAATCAGCCCCAGCATTTT	CAITDSPNQPQHF
TRBV7-2	TRBJ2-1	few	.	TGTGCCAGCAGCTTAGCGGATTTAAATTACGACTACAATGAGCAGTTCTTC	CASSLADLNYDYNEQFF
TRBV14	TRBJ2-3	many	.	TGTGCCAGCAGCCAAGGGCTACAGGGTTTCAGCACAGATACGCAGTATTTT	CASSQGLQGFSTDTQYF
TRBV28	TRBJ1-6	many	.	TGTGCCAGCAGTAACAGGAATAATTCACCCCTCCACTTT	CASSNRNNSPLHF
TRBV4-1	TRBJ2-1	few	.	TGCGCCAGCAGCCAAGATAGGGCGGCTGAGCAGTTCTTC	CASSQDRAAEQFF
TRBV2	TRBJ2-1	many	.	TGTGCCAGCAGTGAGGGGTGGGGTCCCTACAATGAGCAGTTCTTC	CASSEGWGPYNEQFF
TRBV28	TRBJ2-1	.	.	TGTGCCAGCTACAGGGTCTGGGATAATGAGCAGTTCTTC	CASYRVWDNEQFF
TRBV28	TRBJ2-3	few	.	TGTGCCAGCAGCCAGACTGTGGATACGCAGTATTTT	CASSQTVDTQYF
TRBV18	TRBJ1-5	many	TRBD1	TGTGCCAGCTCACCACGACAGGGGGCCGGCAATCAGCCCCAGCATTTT	CASSPRQGAGNQPQHF
TRBV10-2	TRBJ2-7	.	.	TGCGCCAGCAGTAGGGACGCATACTACGAGCAGTACTTC	CASSRDAYYEQYF
TRBV7-9	TRBJ2-1	.	TRBD1	TGTGCCAGCAGCTTAGGAGTTGGTGGACAGGAAATCATGAGCTCCTACAATGAGCAGTTCTTC	CASSLGVGGQEIMSSYNEQFF
TRBV29-1	TRBJ2-5	.	.	TGCAGCGTTTGCCGACTTTCTCAAGAGACCCAGTACTTC	CSVCRLSQETQYF
TRBV7-8	TRBJ1-5	.	.	TGTGCCAGCAGCCAAAGGACGGGGGCTGGAGGCAATCAGCCCCAGCATTTT	CASSQRTGAGGNQPQHF
TRBV6-2/TRBV6-3	TRBJ2-1	.	.	TGTGCCAGCAGTGACTGGACAGAGCAGTTCTTC	CASSDWTEQFF
TRBV5-1	TRBJ1-1	many	TRBD1	TGCGCCAGCAGCTTGACAGGGGCTAGCACTGAAGCTTTCTTT	CASSLTGASTEAFF
TRBV20-1	TRBJ1-5	.	.	TGCAGTGCCGTATCGGGGCTTGGGCGCAATCAGCCCCAGCATTTT	CSAVSGLGRNQPQHF
TRBV6-1	TRBJ2-5	many	.	TGTGCCAGCAGTCCTGTCGGAGGGGGTCAAGAGACCCAGTACTTC	CASSPVGGGQETQYF
TRBV28	TRBJ2-7	few	TRBD1	TGTGCCAGCAGTTCGACAGGGAGTGAGCAGTACTTC	CASSSTGSEQYF
TRBV7-9	TRBJ2-3	few	TRBD2	TGTGCCAGCAGCTTAGCGCTAGCGGGAGCCGTAGCAGATACGCAGTATTTT	CASSLALAGAVADTQYF